This T cell receptor (beta chain) emerged from a study of blood T cell repertoires in COVID-19. About the research overall: The United States, Italy and Spain supplied acute and convalescent COVID-19 samples.

Germline CDR1 is SNHLY and CDR2 is FYNNEI. The CDR3 length is 15 residues. The germline V and J ends were trimmed by 2 bases and 3 bases, with 12 bases remaining between them. Seattle's cohort entered during active infection and was followed longitudinally. Per the authors' pipeline: Nucleated cell number was recorded as an estimate derived from reference gene primer amplification. Sequencing was performed with immunoSEQ multiplex PCR; in TCRdb, only in-frame clones are kept and a portion is missing. D and trimming were read from the DNA, whereas the V and J calls and clone size are those reported in that table. The sample holds about 440,000 clones, about 91% seen once.

The chain combines TRBV2 with TRBJ2-3; D uncertain. The TCR comes from a woman aged 50 to 60 with COVID-19, enrolled during active disease. The sample consisted of peripheral blood. CDR3 coding DNA: TGTGCCAGCAGTGAAATGCGGATGGAGACAGATACGCAGTATTTT. Translating gives CASSEMRMETDTQYF.